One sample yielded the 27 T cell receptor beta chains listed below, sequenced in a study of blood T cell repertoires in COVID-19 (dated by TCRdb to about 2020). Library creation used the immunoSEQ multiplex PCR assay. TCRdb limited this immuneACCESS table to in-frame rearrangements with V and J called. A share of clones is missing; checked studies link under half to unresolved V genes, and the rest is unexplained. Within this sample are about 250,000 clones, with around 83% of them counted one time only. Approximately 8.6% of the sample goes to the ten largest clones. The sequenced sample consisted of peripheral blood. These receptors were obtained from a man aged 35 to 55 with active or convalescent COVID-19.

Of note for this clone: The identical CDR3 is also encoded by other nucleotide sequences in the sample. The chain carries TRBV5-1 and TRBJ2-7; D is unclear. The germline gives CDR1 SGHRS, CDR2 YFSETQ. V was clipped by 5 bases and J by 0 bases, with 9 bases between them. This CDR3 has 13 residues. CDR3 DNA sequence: TGCGCCAGCAGGGGCACGAGCTCCTACGAGCAGTACTTC. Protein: CASRGTSSYEQYF.

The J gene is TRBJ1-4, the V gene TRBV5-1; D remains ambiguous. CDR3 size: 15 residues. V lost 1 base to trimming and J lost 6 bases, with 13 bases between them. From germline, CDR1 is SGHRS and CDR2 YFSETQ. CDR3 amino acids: CASSLNGMKDEKLFF. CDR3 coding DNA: TGCGCCAGCAGCTTGAACGGGATGAAAGATGAAAAACTGTTTTTT.

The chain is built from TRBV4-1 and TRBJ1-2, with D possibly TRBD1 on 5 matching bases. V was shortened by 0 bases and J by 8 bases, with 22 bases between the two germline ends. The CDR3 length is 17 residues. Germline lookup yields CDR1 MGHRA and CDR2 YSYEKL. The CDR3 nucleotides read TGCGCCAGCAGCCAAGATCCACAAGGGGCCACCCTTTGGGGCTACACCTTC. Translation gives CASSQDPQGATLWGYTF.

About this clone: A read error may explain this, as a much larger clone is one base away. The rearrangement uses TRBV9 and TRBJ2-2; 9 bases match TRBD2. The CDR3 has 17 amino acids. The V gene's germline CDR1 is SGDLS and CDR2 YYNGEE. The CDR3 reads CARSGGRGTPNTGELFF. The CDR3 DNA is TGTGCCCGCAGCGGGGGGAGGGGGACGCCGAACACCGGGGAGCTGTTTTTT. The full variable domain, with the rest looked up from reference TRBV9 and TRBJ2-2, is DSGVTQTPKHLITATGQRVTLRCSPRSGDLSVYWYQQSLDQGLQFLIQYYNGEERAKGNILERFSAQQFPDLHSELNLSSLELGDSALYFCARSGGRGTPNTGELFFGEGSRLTVL.

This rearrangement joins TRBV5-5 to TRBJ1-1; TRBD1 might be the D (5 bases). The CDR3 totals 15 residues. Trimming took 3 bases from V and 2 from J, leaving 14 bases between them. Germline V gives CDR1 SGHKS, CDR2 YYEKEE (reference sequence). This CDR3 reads CASSSRQGLNTEAFF. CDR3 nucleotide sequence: TGTGCCAGCAGCTCCCGGCAGGGACTTAACACTGAAGCTTTCTTT. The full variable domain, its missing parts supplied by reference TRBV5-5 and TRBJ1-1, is DAGVTQSPTHLIKTRGQQVTLRCSPISGHKSVSWYQQVLGQGPQFIFQYYEKEERGRGNFPDRFSARQFPNYSSELNVNALLLGDSALYLCASSSRQGLNTEAFFGQGTRLTVV.

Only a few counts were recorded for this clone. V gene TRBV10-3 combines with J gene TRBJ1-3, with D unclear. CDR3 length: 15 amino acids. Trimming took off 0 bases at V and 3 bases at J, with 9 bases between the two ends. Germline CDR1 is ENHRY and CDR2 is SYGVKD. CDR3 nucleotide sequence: TGTGCCATCAGTGAGTCCAAAGGGAGTGGAAACACCATATATTTT. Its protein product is CAISESKGSGNTIYF.

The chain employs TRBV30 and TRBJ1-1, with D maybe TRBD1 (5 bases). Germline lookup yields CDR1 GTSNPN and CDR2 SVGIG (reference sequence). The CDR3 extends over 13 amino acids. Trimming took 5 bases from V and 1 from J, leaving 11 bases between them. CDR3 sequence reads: CAWQGLWNTEAFF. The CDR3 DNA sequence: TGTGCCTGGCAGGGATTGTGGAACACTGAAGCTTTCTTT.

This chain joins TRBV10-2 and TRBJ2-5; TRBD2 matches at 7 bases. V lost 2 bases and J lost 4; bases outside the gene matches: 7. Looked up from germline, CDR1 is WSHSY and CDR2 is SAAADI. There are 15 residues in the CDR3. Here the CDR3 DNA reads TGCGCCAGCAGTGAGCTGGCGGGAGCAAGAGAGACCCAGTACTTC. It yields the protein CASSELAGARETQYF.

CDR3 nucleotides: TGTGCCTGGAGTGGCCCAGACAGGGTTAGCTCCTACGAGCAGTACTTC. Translated, it gives CAWSGPDRVSSYEQYF. J is TRBJ2-7 and V is TRBV30; 7 bases map to TRBD1. The CDR3 contains 16 residues. CDR1 and CDR2 from the germline V gene are GTSNPN and SVGIG (reference sequence). Trimming cost V 1 base and J 0 bases; bases outside gene matches: 9.

The CDR3 region has the DNA TGTGCCAGCAGCTGGGCGGCGGGGCCAAATCAGCCCCAGCATTTT. Residues: CASSWAAGPNQPQHF. The V and J genes are TRBV7-9 and TRBJ1-5, with D possibly matching TRBD1 (5 bases). With 4 bases removed from V and 4 bases from J, the gap between germline ends came to 14 bases. The CDR3 loop spans 15 amino acids. The germline gives CDR1 SEHNR, CDR2 FQNEAQ (reference sequence).

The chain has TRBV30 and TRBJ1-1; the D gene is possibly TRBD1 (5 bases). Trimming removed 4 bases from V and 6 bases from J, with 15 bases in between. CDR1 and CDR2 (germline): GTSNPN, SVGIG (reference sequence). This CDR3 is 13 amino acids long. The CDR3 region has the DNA TGTGCCTGGAAGATTCAGGGAGGCTCTGAAGCTTTCTTT. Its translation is CAWKIQGGSEAFF.

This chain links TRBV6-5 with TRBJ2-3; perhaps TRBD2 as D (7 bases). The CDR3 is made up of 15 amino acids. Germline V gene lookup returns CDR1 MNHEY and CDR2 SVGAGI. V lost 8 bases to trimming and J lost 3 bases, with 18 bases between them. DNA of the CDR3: TGTGCCAGCGGTTCCCTCGAGGGGGGGACAGATACGCAGTATTTT. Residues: CASGSLEGGTDTQYF.

The CDR3 sequence: CSVQQGLGNTIYF. CDR3 nucleotides: TGCAGCGTTCAACAGGGGCTGGGAAACACCATATATTTT. The rearrangement joins TRBV29-1 to TRBJ1-3, with 7 bases that match TRBD1. The CDR3 totals 13 residues. The junction had 5 bases not matched to a gene; V was cut back by 5 bases and J by 4 bases. From germline, CDR1 is SQVTM and CDR2 ANQGSEA.

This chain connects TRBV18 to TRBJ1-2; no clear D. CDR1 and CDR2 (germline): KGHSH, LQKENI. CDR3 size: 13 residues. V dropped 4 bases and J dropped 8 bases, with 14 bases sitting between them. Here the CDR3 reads CASSLDQRSGYTF. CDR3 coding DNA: TGTGCCAGCTCACTCGACCAGAGGTCAGGCTACACCTTC.

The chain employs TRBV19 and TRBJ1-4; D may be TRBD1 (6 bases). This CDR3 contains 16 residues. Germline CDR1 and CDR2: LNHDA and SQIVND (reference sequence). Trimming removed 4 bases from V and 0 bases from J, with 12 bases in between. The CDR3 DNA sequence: TGTGCCAGTAGTAAGGCACACAGGGCAACTAATGAAAAACTGTTTTTT. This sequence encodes CASSKAHRATNEKLFF.

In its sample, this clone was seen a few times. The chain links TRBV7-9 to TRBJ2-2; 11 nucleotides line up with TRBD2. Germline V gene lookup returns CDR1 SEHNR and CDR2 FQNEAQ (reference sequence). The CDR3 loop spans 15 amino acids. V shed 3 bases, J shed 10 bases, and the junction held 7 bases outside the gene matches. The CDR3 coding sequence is TGTGCCAGCAGCTTTGTTAGCGGGGGGGCGCTGGAGCTGTTTTTT. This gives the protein CASSFVSGGALELFF.

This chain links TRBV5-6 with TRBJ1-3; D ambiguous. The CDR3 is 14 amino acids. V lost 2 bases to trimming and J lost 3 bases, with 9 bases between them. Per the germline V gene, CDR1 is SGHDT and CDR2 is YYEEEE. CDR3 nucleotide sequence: TGTGCCAGCAGCTTATCCGGGTATGGAAACACCATATATTTT. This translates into CASSLSGYGNTIYF.

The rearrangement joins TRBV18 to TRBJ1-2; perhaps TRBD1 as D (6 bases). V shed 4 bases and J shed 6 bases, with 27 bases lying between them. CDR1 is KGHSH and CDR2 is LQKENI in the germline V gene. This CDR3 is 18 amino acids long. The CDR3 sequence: CASSRSGATTGLDNGYTF. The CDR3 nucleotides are TGTGCCAGCTCACGATCCGGAGCCACCACAGGGTTGGATAATGGCTACACCTTC. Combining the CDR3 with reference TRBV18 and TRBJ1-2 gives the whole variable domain NAGVMQNPRHLVRRRGQEARLRCSPMKGHSHVYWYRQLPEEGLKFMVYLQKENIIDESGMPKERFSAEFPKEGPSILRIQQVVRGDSAAYFCASSRSGATTGLDNGYTFGSGTRLTVV.

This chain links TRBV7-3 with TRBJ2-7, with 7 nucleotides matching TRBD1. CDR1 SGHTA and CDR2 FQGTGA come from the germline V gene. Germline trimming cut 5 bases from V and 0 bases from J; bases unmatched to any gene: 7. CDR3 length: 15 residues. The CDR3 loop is CASSPTGTASYEQYF. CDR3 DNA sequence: TGTGCCAGCAGCCCGACCGGGACAGCCTCCTACGAGCAGTACTTC.

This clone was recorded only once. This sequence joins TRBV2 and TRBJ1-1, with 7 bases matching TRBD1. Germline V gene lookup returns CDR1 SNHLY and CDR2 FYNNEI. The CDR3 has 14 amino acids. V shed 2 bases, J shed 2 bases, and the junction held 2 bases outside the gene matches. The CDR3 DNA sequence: TGTGCCAGCAGTGAAAGACAGGGAAACACTGAAGCTTTCTTT. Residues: CASSERQGNTEAFF. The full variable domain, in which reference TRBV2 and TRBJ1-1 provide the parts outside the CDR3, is EPEVTQTPSHQVTQMGQEVILRCVPISNHLYFYWYRQILGQKVEFLVSFYNNEISEKSEIFDDQFSVERPDGSNFTLKIRSTKLEDSAMYFCASSERQGNTEAFFGQGTRLTVV.

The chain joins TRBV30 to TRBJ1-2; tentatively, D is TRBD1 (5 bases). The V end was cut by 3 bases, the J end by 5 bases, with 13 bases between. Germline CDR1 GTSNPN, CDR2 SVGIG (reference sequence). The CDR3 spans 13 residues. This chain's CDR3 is CAWRSLGPYGYTF. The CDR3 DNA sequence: TGTGCCTGGAGGTCTCTGGGGCCGTATGGCTACACCTTC.

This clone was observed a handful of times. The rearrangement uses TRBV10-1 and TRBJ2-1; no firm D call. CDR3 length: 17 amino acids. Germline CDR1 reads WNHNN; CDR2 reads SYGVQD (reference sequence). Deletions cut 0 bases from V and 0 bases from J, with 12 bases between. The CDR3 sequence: CASSESVSVSSYNEQFF. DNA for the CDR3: TGCGCCAGCAGTGAGTCGGTGTCGGTTAGCTCCTACAATGAGCAGTTCTTC.

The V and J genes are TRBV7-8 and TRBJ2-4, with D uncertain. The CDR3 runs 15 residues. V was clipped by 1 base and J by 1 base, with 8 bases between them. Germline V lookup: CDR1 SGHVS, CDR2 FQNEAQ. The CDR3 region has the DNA TGTGCCAGCAGCTTAGTAGAGAATGCCAAAAACATTCAGTACTTC. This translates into CASSLVENAKNIQYF.

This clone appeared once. CDR3 in DNA: TGTGCCAGCAGCCTCCTGACAGAAGCCGAAGAGACCCAGTACTTC. Its translation: CASSLLTEAEETQYF. The V gene is TRBV11-3, the J gene TRBJ2-5, with D perhaps TRBD1 (5 bases). Germline V gene sequence: CDR1 SGHNT, CDR2 YENEEA. The V and J ends lost 5 bases and 3 bases respectively, with 16 bases between them. The CDR3 extends over 15 amino acids.

Here the CDR3 reads CASSQQGAYEQYF. As DNA, the CDR3 is TGTGCCAGCAGCCAACAGGGCGCCTACGAGCAGTACTTC. The V gene is TRBV3-1 (or the pseudogene TRBV3-2), the J gene TRBJ2-7, with D perhaps TRBD1 (5 bases). V lost 2 bases and J lost 2, with 7 bases in between. CDR3 length: 13 residues. Per germline, CDR1 LGHDT and CDR2 YNNKEL (reference sequence).

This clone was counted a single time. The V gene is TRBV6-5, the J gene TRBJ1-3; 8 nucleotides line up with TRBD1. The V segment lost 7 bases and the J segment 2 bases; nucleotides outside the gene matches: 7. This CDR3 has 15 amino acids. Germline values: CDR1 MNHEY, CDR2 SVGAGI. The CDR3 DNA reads TGTGCCAGCACCAGACAGGGGATGACTGGAAACACCATATATTTT. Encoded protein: CASTRQGMTGNTIYF.

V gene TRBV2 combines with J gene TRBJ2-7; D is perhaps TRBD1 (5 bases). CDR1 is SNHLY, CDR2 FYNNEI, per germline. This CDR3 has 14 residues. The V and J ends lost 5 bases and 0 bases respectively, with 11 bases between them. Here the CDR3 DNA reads TGTGCCAGCAGTAAGGGGTCCCCCTCCTACGAGCAGTACTTC. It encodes CASSKGSPSYEQYF.